These 30 T cell receptor beta chains were sequenced from one sample in a study of OX40 agonist ivuxolimab in advanced cancers. The data were produced by immunoSEQ multiplex PCR, yet TCRdb's version contains in-frame clones alone and is incomplete. The sample holds some 82,000 clones, roughly 88% seen once. Sample: CD4+ or CD8+ T cells sorted from blood, taken in a trial of the OX40 agonist ivuxolimab. Receptors were obtained from an adult with an advanced solid tumor such as melanoma, head and neck, liver or kidney cancer.

V gene TRBV28 combines with J gene TRBJ2-6; D call uncertain. The V gene lost 3 bases and the J gene lost 1 base, with 7 bases spanning the gap. The CDR3 loop spans 15 amino acids. The V gene's germline CDR1 is MDHEN and CDR2 SYDVKM. The CDR3 sequence is CASSFRLSGANVLTF. For the CDR3, the DNA is TGTGCCAGCAGTTTTCGTCTTTCTGGGGCCAACGTCCTGACTTTC.

The CDR3 DNA is TGTGCCAGCAGCTTAGCGCTCCGTGTTGCGGGAGTAGAGACCCAGTACTTC. Amino acids: CASSLALRVAGVETQYF. The rearrangement links TRBV7-2 to TRBJ2-5; TRBD2 aligns across 7 bases. The CDR3 runs to 17 residues. V dropped 0 bases and J dropped 4; count of bases not matched to a gene: 11. In germline, CDR1 is SGHTA, CDR2 FQGNSA.

This clone occurred once. J is TRBJ2-2 and V is TRBV5-1, with D tentatively TRBD2 (5 bases). This CDR3 is built from 14 residues. Germline CDR1 reads SGHRS; CDR2 reads YFSETQ. V was pared by 4 bases and J by 4 bases, with 11 bases between. Here the CDR3 reads CASSPTAGTGELFF. The CDR3 region has the DNA TGCGCCAGCAGCCCGACCGCGGGCACCGGGGAGCTGTTTTTT.

This clone was seen more than once but under ten times. The chain joins TRBV4-2 to TRBJ1-3, with 8 bases fitting TRBD1. CDR3 size: 17 residues. V gave up 2 bases and J gave up 0 bases; unmatched junction bases: 6. The germline V gene has CDR1 LGHNA and CDR2 YNFKEQ. The DNA for the CDR3 is TGTGCCAGCAGCCAATACACAGGGGGAAACTCTGGAAACACCATATATTTT. Encoded protein: CASSQYTGGNSGNTIYF.

On this clone itself: Other DNA sequences within the sample encode an identical CDR3. V and J are TRBV6-5 and TRBJ2-1, with 9 bases matching TRBD2. There are 14 residues in the CDR3. CDR1 MNHEY and CDR2 SVGAGI come from the germline V gene. J was trimmed by 5 bases and V by 2 bases; bases with no gene match: 1. The CDR3 region is CASSYRLADNEQFF. The CDR3 coding sequence is TGTGCCAGCAGTTACCGACTAGCGGACAATGAGCAGTTCTTC.

This clone is a singleton in its sample. This sequence joins TRBV7-3 and TRBJ2-7; TRBD2 might be the D (7 bases). V lost 5 bases and J lost 0, with 17 bases in between. Germline V gene sequence: CDR1 SGHTA, CDR2 FQGTGA. The length of the CDR3 is 16 residues. This CDR3 is CASSPVGGPSSYEQYF. DNA for the CDR3: TGTGCCAGCAGCCCAGTGGGGGGGCCGAGCTCCTACGAGCAGTACTTC.

The V and J genes are TRBV29-1 and TRBJ2-1, with D uncertain. CDR1 and CDR2 from the germline V gene are SQVTM and ANQGSEA. The CDR3 runs to 14 residues. Trimming removed 6 bases from V and 0 bases from J, with 12 bases in between. The CDR3 here is CSVAITRSYNEQFF. The CDR3 coding sequence is TGCAGCGTCGCTATAACCCGCTCCTACAATGAGCAGTTCTTC.

The gene calls are TRBV5-1 and TRBJ2-7, with D tentatively TRBD1 or TRBD2 (5 bases each). This CDR3 has 12 amino acids. Germline lookup yields CDR1 SGHRS and CDR2 YFSETQ. Deletions cut 2 bases from V and 6 bases from J, with 9 bases between. The CDR3 DNA reads as TGCGCCAGCAGCTTAGACGGGACCGAGCAGTACTTC. Translation gives CASSLDGTEQYF.

The chain couples TRBV7-2 to TRBJ2-7, with 12 bases that match TRBD2. This CDR3 comprises 14 residues. Germline values: CDR1 SGHTA, CDR2 FQGNSA. With V trimmed by 6 bases and J by 6 bases, 6 bases remained unmatched. The CDR3 DNA sequence: TGTGCCAGCAGTCCCACTAGCGGGAGGCCCGAGCAGTACTTC. It is translated as CASSPTSGRPEQYF.

The chain carries TRBV28 and TRBJ2-6; 9 bases fit TRBD1. Germline-derived CDR1 and CDR2 are MDHEN and SYDVKM. V lost 7 bases and J lost 1; bases outside the gene matches: 8. This CDR3 has 17 residues. In nucleotides, the CDR3 is TGTGCCAGCAAAACAGGGGGCGCCCTTTCTGGGGCCAACGTCCTGACTTTC. Translated, it gives CASKTGGALSGANVLTF.

The V and J genes are TRBV11-3 and TRBJ2-3; 11 positions agree with TRBD2. Germline CDR1 is SGHNT and CDR2 is YENEEA. The CDR3 totals 18 residues. The J segment lost 2 bases and the V segment lost 4 bases, leaving 11 bases of the junction unmatched. Written as DNA, the CDR3 is TGTGCCAGCAGCTCCCGGGTAGGGACTAGCGGAATCACAGATACGCAGTATTTT. Its protein is CASSSRVGTSGITDTQYF.

The chain is built from TRBV5-1 and TRBJ2-2, with D tentatively TRBD1 (7 bases). Between the trimmed V and J ends, which lost 4 bases and 4 bases, there was a span of 14 bases. Germline V lookup: CDR1 SGHRS, CDR2 YFSETQ. This CDR3 region has 15 residues. The DNA of the CDR3 is TGCGCCAGCAGCACACACAGGGGAGGCACCGGGGAGCTGTTTTTT. Translation: CASSTHRGGTGELFF.

The rearrangement links TRBV5-1 to TRBJ2-1; no definite D call. The germline V and J ends were trimmed by 4 bases and 8 bases, with 13 bases remaining between them. Looked up from germline, CDR1 is SGHRS and CDR2 is YFSETQ. The length of the CDR3 is 13 residues. CDR3 nucleotides: TGCGCCAGCAGCACGGCAGGCTCCGATGAGCAGTTCTTC. It yields the protein CASSTAGSDEQFF. The full variable domain, completed using reference TRBV5-1 and TRBJ2-1, is KAGVTQTPRYLIKTRGQQVTLSCSPISGHRSVSWYQQTPGQGLQFLFEYFSETQRNKGNFPGRFSGRQFSNSRSEMNVSTLELGDSALYLCASSTAGSDEQFFGPGTRLTVL.

The rearrangement joins TRBV4-2 to TRBJ2-1, with 9 bases matching TRBD2. CDR1 and CDR2 from the germline V gene are LGHNA and YNFKEQ. J was trimmed by 10 bases and V by 4 bases; bases with no gene match: 5. This CDR3 comprises 13 residues. CDR3 DNA sequence: TGTGCCAGCAGCCTTCTCCTAGCGGGAGAGCAGTTCTTC. It yields the protein CASSLLLAGEQFF.

The rearrangement links TRBV2 to TRBJ1-5; TRBD1 agrees at 8 bases. This CDR3 has 15 amino acids. With 3 bases clipped from V and 2 bases from J, the junction kept 3 bases outside the gene matches. CDR1 SNHLY and CDR2 FYNNEI come from the germline V gene. Here the CDR3 DNA reads TGTGCCAGCAGTGATCAGGGGGCAGGCAATCAGCCCCAGCATTTT. Residues: CASSDQGAGNQPQHF.

The CDR3 nucleotides read TGTGCCAGCAGCTTCGGACAGGGAAACTATGGCTACACCTTC. Translating gives CASSFGQGNYGYTF. V and J are TRBV5-4 and TRBJ1-2; TRBD1 aligns across 8 bases. With V trimmed by 2 bases and J by 2 bases, 2 bases remained unmatched. The CDR3 contains 14 residues. Looked up from germline, CDR1 is SGHNT and CDR2 is YYREEE (reference sequence).

This sequence joins TRBV30 and TRBJ2-1, with D unresolved. The CDR3 covers 13 residues. With 5 bases removed from V and 7 bases from J, the gap between germline ends came to 15 bases. Germline values: CDR1 GTSNPN, CDR2 SVGIG (reference sequence). CDR3 DNA sequence: TGTGCCTGGTCGTCCCGCCTAGGTAATGAGCAGTTCTTC. Its translation: CAWSSRLGNEQFF.

The sample holds one count of this clone. The V gene is TRBV6-5, the J gene TRBJ2-3; 8 nucleotides line up with TRBD2. The V gene end was trimmed by 6 bases and the J gene end by 1 base; junction bases not matched to a gene: 6. CDR3 length: 15 amino acids. Germline V gene data show CDR1 as MNHEY and CDR2 as SVGAGI. CDR3 amino acids: CASRNSGTRTDTQYF. For the CDR3, the DNA is TGTGCCAGCAGGAATAGCGGGACTCGCACAGATACGCAGTATTTT.

This chain links TRBV5-4 with TRBJ2-2, with D unclear. The CDR3 is made up of 15 amino acids. The ends were cut back, 0 bases at V and 5 bases at J, with 11 bases in the middle. Per the germline V gene, CDR1 is SGHNT and CDR2 is YYREEE (reference sequence). The chain's CDR3 is CASSLANGYTGELFF. As DNA, the CDR3 is TGTGCCAGCAGCTTGGCGAACGGGTATACCGGGGAGCTGTTTTTT.

The gene calls are TRBV6-4 and TRBJ2-3, with D perhaps matching TRBD1 or TRBD2 (5 bases each). V was shortened by 3 bases and J by 2 bases, with 12 bases between the two germline ends. This CDR3 is built from 15 residues. The germline V gene has CDR1 MRHNA and CDR2 SNTAGT. The CDR3 reads CASSETGTSTDTQYF. The DNA of the CDR3 is TGTGCCAGCAGTGAAACCGGGACCTCCACAGATACGCAGTATTTT.

The chain has TRBV19 and TRBJ1-1, with TRBD1 as a possible D gene (5 bases). With 3 bases removed from V and 1 base from J, the gap between germline ends came to 12 bases. This CDR3 has 15 residues. Per the germline V gene, CDR1 is LNHDA and CDR2 is SQIVND (reference sequence). The CDR3 region is CASSIIGTGNTEAFF. CDR3 coding DNA: TGTGCCAGTAGTATTATCGGTACAGGGAACACTGAAGCTTTCTTT.

V usage is TRBV5-1 and J usage is TRBJ2-5; 7 nucleotides align to TRBD1. V shed 0 bases and J 4 bases; nucleotides not matched to a gene: 6. The germline V gene has CDR1 SGHRS and CDR2 YFSETQ. CDR3 length equals 15 residues. The CDR3 spells CASSLGDRFRETQYF. The CDR3 nucleotides read TGCGCCAGCAGCTTGGGGGACAGATTTCGAGAGACCCAGTACTTC.

The chain joins TRBV4-2 to TRBJ1-6; TRBD1 might be the D (5 bases). The CDR3 is 14 amino acids. Germline CDR1 and CDR2: LGHNA and YNFKEQ. The germline V and J ends were trimmed by 0 bases and 7 bases, with 7 bases remaining between them. In nucleotides, the CDR3 is TGTGCCAGCAGCCAAGATCCAGGGAATTCACCCCTCCACTTT. Translating it yields CASSQDPGNSPLHF.

The V call is TRBV18, the J call TRBJ1-3; 9 bases align to TRBD1. The CDR3 consists of 14 residues. The V gene's germline CDR1 is KGHSH and CDR2 LQKENI. V was pared by 6 bases and J by 6 bases, with 6 bases of the junction left unmatched. CDR3 in DNA: TGTGCCAGCTCTCCGGGACAGGGAATAAACACCATATATTTT. It encodes CASSPGQGINTIYF. Filled out from reference TRBV18 and TRBJ1-3, the complete variable domain reads NAGVMQNPRHLVRRRGQEARLRCSPMKGHSHVYWYRQLPEEGLKFMVYLQKENIIDESGMPKERFSAEFPKEGPSILRIQQVVRGDSAAYFCASSPGQGINTIYFGEGSWLTVV.

The chain couples TRBV7-8 to TRBJ1-1; D is ambiguous. With 8 bases removed from V and 1 base from J, the gap between germline ends came to 11 bases. Germline CDR1 reads SGHVS; CDR2 reads FQNEAQ. The CDR3 has 13 residues. The CDR3 is CASLQTQNTEAFF. DNA of the CDR3: TGTGCCAGCTTACAAACACAGAACACTGAAGCTTTCTTT.

J is TRBJ2-3 and V is TRBV19, with a possible D match to TRBD2 (5 bases). With 1 base removed from V and 2 bases from J, the gap between germline ends came to 13 bases. In germline, CDR1 is LNHDA, CDR2 SQIVND (reference sequence). This CDR3 contains 16 residues. CDR3 sequence: CASSIGLEGLTDTQYF. In nucleotides, the CDR3 is TGTGCCAGTAGTATAGGGCTAGAGGGCCTCACAGATACGCAGTATTTT.

As DNA, the CDR3 is TGTGCCAGCAGCTTAGGTGGTGAAGCTTTCTTT. Protein product: CASSLGGEAFF. V is TRBV7-9 and J is TRBJ1-1; D is ambiguous. Germline lookup yields CDR1 SEHNR and CDR2 FQNEAQ (reference sequence). The V gene lost 1 base and the J gene lost 7 bases, with 4 bases spanning the gap. CDR3 length: 11 residues.

The chain carries TRBV5-1 and TRBJ1-2, with 12 bases fitting TRBD1. Germline lookup yields CDR1 SGHRS and CDR2 YFSETQ. J lost 8 bases, V lost 4 bases, and 9 bases had no gene match. This CDR3 spans 15 amino acids. For the CDR3, the DNA is TGCGCCAGCAGCCCGGGACAGGGGGCGCTTGGGGGCTACACCTTC. As protein: CASSPGQGALGGYTF.

The genes are TRBV6-1 and TRBJ2-5; D is unclear. V lost 3 bases and J lost 2, with 10 bases in between. The CDR3 length is 14 residues. Germline V gene data show CDR1 as MNHNS and CDR2 as SASEGT. CDR3: CASSDVPPQETQYF. The CDR3 DNA reads as TGTGCCAGCAGTGACGTTCCGCCTCAAGAGACCCAGTACTTC.

This clone was detected only once. This chain links TRBV7-9 with TRBJ2-7; no clear D gene. Germline values: CDR1 SEHNR, CDR2 FQNEAQ (reference sequence). The CDR3 runs 14 residues. The V end lost 3 bases, the J end lost 0 bases, and 9 bases lay between the germline ends. The chain's CDR3 is CASSLGIPSYEQYF. The CDR3 DNA reads as TGTGCCAGCAGCTTGGGTATCCCCTCCTACGAGCAGTACTTC.